These 23 T cell receptor beta chains originate from one sample sequenced in a study of blood T cell repertoires in COVID-19. Assay used: immunoSEQ multiplex PCR; TCRdb lists only in-frame clones, some missing. This table holds some 110,000 clones, about four fifths found once. Sample: peripheral blood. These receptors were collected from a man aged 80 or over with acute or convalescent COVID-19.

The chain links TRBV18 to TRBJ1-3; weak D call: TRBD1 (5 bases). Germline lookup yields CDR1 KGHSH and CDR2 LQKENI. Trimming took 2 bases from V and 0 from J, leaving 11 bases between them. The CDR3 has 16 amino acids. Here the CDR3 reads CASSPSETASGNTIYF. CDR3 DNA sequence: TGTGCCAGCTCACCATCGGAGACAGCCTCTGGAAACACCATATATTTT.

V is TRBV10-2 and J is TRBJ2-7, with a weak D call TRBD1 (5 bases). Trimming cost V 8 bases and J 2 bases, with 13 bases left between them. Germline CDR1 WSHSY, CDR2 SAAADI. CDR3 length equals 13 residues. The CDR3 DNA sequence: TGCGCCAGCGAGCAAGGGGCCACCTACGAGCAGTACTTC. As protein: CASEQGATYEQYF.

CDR3 protein: CAWSVRGSQLVTQYF. CDR3 sequence (DNA): TGTGCCTGGAGTGTACGGGGATCCCAGCTTGTGACCCAGTACTTC. The chain is built from TRBV30 and TRBJ2-5; perhaps TRBD2 as D (5 bases). V was cut by 0 bases and J by 7 bases, with 18 bases left in between. Germline V gives CDR1 GTSNPN, CDR2 SVGIG (reference sequence). The CDR3 length is 15 residues.

This clone was observed once. The sample has other DNA sequences that encode this CDR3 too. V is TRBV18 and J is TRBJ1-1; D unresolved. This CDR3 comprises 14 residues. V was shortened by 0 bases and J by 1 base, with 6 bases between the two germline ends. The germline gives CDR1 KGHSH, CDR2 LQKENI. The CDR3 bases are TGTGCCAGCTCACCACCTCCGGGGAACACTGAAGCTTTCTTT. Its protein is CASSPPPGNTEAFF. The variable domain in full, with the rest retrieved from reference TRBV18 and TRBJ1-1, is NAGVMQNPRHLVRRRGQEARLRCSPMKGHSHVYWYRQLPEEGLKFMVYLQKENIIDESGMPKERFSAEFPKEGPSILRIQQVVRGDSAAYFCASSPPPGNTEAFFGQGTRLTVV.

This clone has a single count. The gene calls are TRBV13 and TRBJ2-1; the D gene is possibly TRBD1 (5 bases). The CDR3 has 15 amino acids. CDR1 is PRHDT and CDR2 is FYEKMQ in the germline V gene (reference sequence). Trimming took 1 base from V and 6 from J, leaving 13 bases between them. The CDR3 DNA follows: TGTGCCAGCAGCTTAGTGGCAGGGCGTAGCAATGAGCAGTTCTTC. It translates to CASSLVAGRSNEQFF. The complete variable domain, with remaining parts taken from reference TRBV13 and TRBJ2-1, reads AAGVIQSPRHLIKEKRETATLKCYPIPRHDTVYWYQQGPGQDPQFLISFYEKMQSDKGSIPDRFSAQQFSDYHSELNMSSLELGDSALYFCASSLVAGRSNEQFFGPGTRLTVL.

The CDR3 sequence is CASSYSINRGLFNYGYTF. In nucleotides, the CDR3 is TGTGCCAGCAGTTACTCGATCAACAGGGGGTTGTTCAACTATGGCTACACCTTC. The chain has TRBV6-2 or TRBV6-3 and TRBJ1-2, with 8 bases lining up with TRBD1. With 0 bases clipped from V and 2 bases from J, the junction kept 11 bases outside the gene matches. The germline CDR1 and CDR2 sequences are MNHEY and SVGEGT. This CDR3 has 18 amino acids.

J is TRBJ2-7 and V is TRBV6-6; 8 nucleotides line up with TRBD2. The CDR3 length is 17 residues. The germline V gene has CDR1 MNHNY and CDR2 SVGAGI (reference sequence). V trimming: 5 bases; J trimming: 0 bases; junction bases outside the gene matches: 12. CDR3 amino acids: CASSPQGAGGTSYEQYF. CDR3 nucleotides: TGTGCCAGCAGTCCTCAAGGGGCGGGAGGAACCTCCTACGAGCAGTACTTC.

The rearrangement joins TRBV6-5 to TRBJ1-5; 7 bases line up with TRBD1. CDR3 length: 14 amino acids. Germline V CDR1 and CDR2: MNHEY, SVGAGI. V lost 7 bases, J lost 4 bases, and 7 bases stayed unmatched. DNA for the CDR3: TGTGCCAGCATGAGGGAGACAGGGAATCAGCCCCAGCATTTT. Translated: CASMRETGNQPQHF.

The gene calls are TRBV7-6 and TRBJ2-1, with D perhaps matching TRBD2 (7 bases). Per the germline V gene, CDR1 is SGHVS and CDR2 is FNYEAQ. Trimming removed 5 bases at V and 3 bases at J, with 14 bases between. The CDR3 has 15 residues. The CDR3 spells CASSPGRGLYNEQFF. The CDR3, as DNA: TGTGCCAGCAGCCCGGGGCGGGGGCTCTACAATGAGCAGTTCTTC.

V gene TRBV5-8 combines with J gene TRBJ1-4; D may be TRBD1 (5 bases). The CDR3 contains 15 residues. Deletions cut 0 bases from V and 7 bases from J, with 13 bases between. From germline, CDR1 is SGHTS and CDR2 YDEGEE. The CDR3 here is CASSLAGEGGEKLFF. The CDR3 DNA reads as TGTGCCAGCAGCTTGGCGGGGGAAGGTGGTGAAAAACTGTTTTTT.

The chain joins TRBV18 to TRBJ1-4; the D gene is possibly TRBD1 (6 bases). The germline CDR1 and CDR2 sequences are KGHSH and LQKENI. V was pared by 3 bases and J by 7 bases, with 21 bases between. The CDR3 totals 17 residues. The CDR3 DNA is TGTGCCAGCTCACCGAGGGACACAGGGTCAAGCGGTGAAAAACTGTTTTTT. Amino acid sequence: CASSPRDTGSSGEKLFF.

This clone is a singleton in its sample. The V gene is TRBV28, the J gene TRBJ2-5; D possibly corresponds to TRBD1 (6 bases). Trimming took 5 bases from V and 4 from J, leaving 8 bases between them. Looked up from germline, CDR1 is MDHEN and CDR2 is SYDVKM. The CDR3 covers 12 residues. The CDR3 region has the DNA TGTGCCAGCAGTCAAGGGGGAGAGACCCAGTACTTC. Protein sequence: CASSQGGETQYF. The full variable domain, with the rest looked up from reference TRBV28 and TRBJ2-5, is DVKVTQSSRYLVKRTGEKVFLECVQDMDHENMFWYRQDPGLGLRLIYFSYDVKMKEKGDIPEGYSVSREKKERFSLILESASTNQTSMYLCASSQGGETQYFGPGTRLLVL.

The chain uses TRBV5-8 and TRBJ1-2, with 9 positions matching TRBD1. The CDR3 length is 15 residues. CDR1 is SGHTS, CDR2 YDEGEE, per germline. The trim removed 6 bases at V and 3 bases at J, leaving 9 bases unmatched. This CDR3 reads CASTTWTGVDYGYTF. Written as DNA, the CDR3 is TGTGCCAGCACCACGTGGACAGGGGTCGACTATGGCTACACCTTC.

This clone has a handful of counts. The gene calls are TRBV10-3 and TRBJ2-6; possibly TRBD2 for D (6 bases). This CDR3 comprises 17 residues. Germline V gives CDR1 ENHRY, CDR2 SYGVKD. Trimming took 4 bases from V and 8 from J, leaving 21 bases between them. For the CDR3, the DNA is TGTGCCATCAGTGTGCGCTCGGGGTCAGGCGGGACCAACGTCCTGACTTTC. Translation gives CAISVRSGSGGTNVLTF.

V usage is TRBV18 and J usage is TRBJ1-3; tentative D call: TRBD1 (5 bases). CDR3 length: 16 residues. Trimming pared 1 base from V and 0 bases from J, leaving 10 bases between. The germline V gene has CDR1 KGHSH and CDR2 LQKENI. The CDR3 coding sequence is TGTGCCAGCTCACCACTCGACAGCGACTCTGGAAACACCATATATTTT. This codes for CASSPLDSDSGNTIYF.

The genes are TRBV19 and TRBJ1-1, with D tentatively TRBD1 (5 bases). Trimming removed 1 base from V and 1 base from J, with 7 bases in between. The CDR3 length is 14 residues. From germline, CDR1 is LNHDA and CDR2 SQIVND (reference sequence). CDR3 nucleotides: TGTGCCAGTAGTATAGGAACAGGGAACACTGAAGCTTTCTTT. This translates into CASSIGTGNTEAFF. Looking up the rest from reference TRBV19 and TRBJ1-1 gives the full variable domain: DGGITQSPKYLFRKEGQNVTLSCEQNLNHDAMYWYRQDPGQGLRLIYYSQIVNDFQKGDIAEGYSVSREKKESFPLTVTSAQKNPTAFYLCASSIGTGNTEAFFGQGTRLTVV.

V gene TRBV30 combines with J gene TRBJ2-3, with a weak D call TRBD1 (5 bases). V lost 4 bases and J 1 base, leaving 9 bases between the germline ends. The CDR3 is 13 amino acids. Germline V gene data show CDR1 as GTSNPN and CDR2 as SVGIG (reference sequence). The chain's CDR3 is CAWTGWGTDTQYF. The CDR3 DNA sequence: TGTGCCTGGACAGGGTGGGGCACAGATACGCAGTATTTT.

This chain uses TRBV3-1 (or the pseudogene TRBV3-2) with TRBJ2-3; 10 bases fit TRBD2. V was clipped by 0 bases and J by 4 bases; unmatched bases: 7. The V gene's germline CDR1 is LGHDT and CDR2 YNNKEL (reference sequence). The CDR3 is 17 residues long. The CDR3 DNA reads TGTGCCAGCAGCCAAGATGGGCTAGCGGGAGTCTCAGATACGCAGTATTTT. Protein sequence: CASSQDGLAGVSDTQYF.

The chain recombines TRBV6-2 or TRBV6-3 with TRBJ1-1, with unresolved D. There are 12 residues in the CDR3. Trimming shortened V by 2 bases and J by 6 bases, and 7 bases separated the two germline ends. Germline CDR1 is MNHEY and CDR2 is SVGEGT. CDR3 sequence (DNA): TGTGCCAGCAGTTACGGTCAGTCTGAAGCTTTCTTT. Residues: CASSYGQSEAFF.

In this sample, this clone turned up a few times. The CDR3 loop is CASSASYGYTF. As DNA, the CDR3 is TGTGCCAGCAGCGCTAGCTATGGCTACACCTTC. This chain connects TRBV7-8 to TRBJ1-2, with D unclear. The CDR3 is 11 amino acids. Germline assignment: CDR1 SGHVS and CDR2 FQNEAQ. V lost 5 bases and J 4 bases, leaving 5 bases between the germline ends.

This clone turned up a few times. The V gene is TRBV11-3, the J gene TRBJ1-1, with D perhaps matching TRBD1 (5 bases). V was clipped by 5 bases and J by 7 bases, with 11 bases between them. CDR3 length equals 12 residues. Germline V gene lookup returns CDR1 SGHNT and CDR2 YENEEA. The CDR3 nucleotides read TGTGCCAGCAGCGCTGACAGCGATGAAGCTTTCTTT. Its translation: CASSADSDEAFF.

This sequence joins TRBV10-3 and TRBJ1-2; no reliable D call. This CDR3 region has 15 residues. Germline V lookup: CDR1 ENHRY, CDR2 SYGVKD. Trimming left V 0 bases short and J 4 bases short, with 12 bases between. The CDR3 DNA sequence: TGTGCCATCAGTGAGTCGCACAGTGCGGGCTATGGCTACACCTTC. Encoded protein: CAISESHSAGYGYTF.

The chain recombines TRBV9 with TRBJ2-1; D is undetermined. The germline CDR1 and CDR2 sequences are SGDLS and YYNGEE. The CDR3 contains 14 residues. The V end was cut by 0 bases, the J end by 4 bases, with 8 bases between. The CDR3 loop is CASSVDTLYNEQFF. The CDR3 nucleotides read TGTGCCAGCAGCGTAGATACTTTATACAATGAGCAGTTCTTC.